This is a list of T cell receptor beta chains from one sample in a study of post-analysis software for immune sequencing data. Each CDR3 protein gets one entry after TCRdb re-called the PCR reads with MiXCR. Of hundreds of thousands of distinct CDR3 sequences listed, roughly 45% were seen once; the top ten hold over 10%. The source material was blood. The receptors were gathered from a girl between 5 and 17 years old with multiple sclerosis. CDR3s include the opening cysteine and the closing phenylalanine or tryptophan. A D gene is named only where the DNA matches it firmly. Clone size is given for some rows only: seen once, a few or many times, or a class if the clone is expanded.

v_call	clone_size	j_call	cdr3_length	d_call	cdr3_aa	cdr3_nt
TRBV12-3/TRBV12-4	-	TRBJ1-2	14	-	CASSLRGLKYGYTF	TGTGCCAGCAGTTTAAGGGGGTTGAAATATGGCTACACCTTC
TRBV29-1	-	TRBJ2-1	15	TRBD2	CSVDRTSGGLYEQFF	TGCAGCGTTGACCGGACTAGCGGGGGGTTATATGAGCAGTTCTTC
TRBV6-5	-	TRBJ1-6	16	TRBD1	CASSPNRGLYNSPLHF	TGTGCCAGCAGTCCTAACAGGGGGCTCTATAATTCACCCCTCCACTTT
TRBV28	-	TRBJ2-7	15	TRBD1	CASSLQDRLHYEQYF	TGTGCCAGCAGCCTTCAGGACAGGCTACACTACGAGCAGTACTTC
TRBV4-1	-	TRBJ2-7	16	-	CASSHGSTANSYEQYF	TGCGCCAGCAGCCACGGGTCCACCGCGAACTCCTACGAGCAGTACTTC
TRBV5-6	-	TRBJ2-7	14	TRBD2	CASRRGTSLHEQYF	TGTGCCAGCCGGAGAGGGACTAGCCTCCACGAGCAGTACTTC
TRBV5-1	few	TRBJ1-2	14	TRBD1	CASSLEGGGYGYTF	TGCGCCAGCAGCTTGGAAGGGGGCGGCTATGGCTACACCTTC
TRBV29-1	-	TRBJ1-2	14	TRBD1	CSVTGDREYYGYTF	TGCAGCGTTACCGGGGACAGGGAGTACTATGGCTACACCTTC
TRBV7-9	once	TRBJ1-1	14	-	CASSPVVGGAEAFF	TGTGCCAGCAGCCCTGTGGTCGGCGGAGCTGAAGCTTTCTTT
TRBV6-5	-	TRBJ2-5	15	TRBD1	CASSRRDSAWETQYF	TGTGCCAGCAGTAGACGGGACAGCGCATGGGAGACCCAGTACTTC
TRBV28	few	TRBJ1-2	15	TRBD1	CASSQDRGRGYGYTF	TGTGCCAGCAGTCAAGACAGGGGGCGCGGCTATGGCTACACCTTC
TRBV29-1	-	TRBJ1-2	14	TRBD1	CSALRGDGDYGYTF	TGCAGCGCCCTCAGGGGGGACGGGGACTATGGCTACACCTTC
TRBV6-1	-	TRBJ2-7	12	-	CASSDDAYEQYF	TGTGCCAGCAGTGATGACGCCTACGAGCAGTACTTC
TRBV12-3/TRBV12-4	-	TRBJ1-1	17	TRBD1	CASSIPGTGNPNTEAFF	TGTGCCAGCTCAATCCCCGGGACAGGGAACCCGAACACTGAAGCTTTCTTT
TRBV2	-	TRBJ1-1	13	-	CASREGTVGEAFF	TGTGCCAGCAGAGAAGGGACGGTCGGAGAAGCTTTCTTT
TRBV5-1	-	TRBJ1-6	12	-	CASSLENSPLHF	TGCGCCAGCAGCTTGGAGAATTCACCCCTCCACTTT
TRBV29-1	few	TRBJ2-7	14	TRBD1	CSAGRTGWTYEQYF	TGCAGCGCCGGTCGGACAGGCTGGACCTACGAGCAGTACTTC
TRBV29-1	-	TRBJ2-1	14	TRBD1	CSVITGTGIETQFF	TGCAGCGTAATTACCGGGACAGGGATAGAGACCCAGTTCTTC
TRBV20-1	few	TRBJ2-7	12	TRBD2	CSAGLAVYEQYF	TGCAGTGCGGGACTAGCGGTCTACGAGCAGTACTTC
TRBV24-1	many	TRBJ2-7	18	TRBD2	CATSDSKRLLAGAYEQYF	TGTGCCACCAGTGATTCGAAAAGGCTGCTAGCGGGAGCCTACGAGCAGTACTTC
TRBV18	few	TRBJ2-1	18	-	CASSPLPAWGRLGDEQFF	TGTGCCAGCTCACCACTCCCTGCATGGGGCCGTCTGGGGGATGAGCAGTTCTTC
TRBV9	few	TRBJ2-3	17	-	CASSVGVGSPSTDTQYF	TGTGCCAGCAGCGTAGGGGTCGGTTCACCTAGCACAGATACGCAGTATTTT
TRBV3-1	-	TRBJ2-7	13	-	CASSQDGRNEQYF	TGTGCCAGCAGCCAAGATGGTAGGAACGAGCAGTACTTC
TRBV20-1	-	TRBJ2-7	12	-	CSSRPNPYEQYF	TGCAGTTCCCGGCCAAACCCCTACGAGCAGTACTTC
TRBV7-3	-	TRBJ2-1	15	TRBD2	CASSSLAARYNEQFF	TGTGCCAGCAGCTCGCTAGCGGCCCGTTACAATGAGCAGTTCTTC
TRBV7-9	few	TRBJ2-7	15	-	CASSPPGGATYEQYF	TGTGCCAGCAGCCCCCCGGGGGGCGCGACGTACGAGCAGTACTTC
TRBV24-1	-	TRBJ2-1	17	-	CATSDLGGGTPYNEQFF	TGTGCCACCAGTGACCTGGGTGGGGGGACCCCCTACAATGAGCAGTTCTTC
TRBV9	-	TRBJ2-5	16	TRBD2	CASSVVGSGSGETQYF	TGTGCCAGCAGCGTAGTCGGTAGCGGGAGCGGGGAGACCCAGTACTTC
TRBV7-9	once	TRBJ1-4	16	TRBD1	CASREQGFATNEKLFF	TGTGCCAGCAGAGAACAGGGGTTTGCAACTAATGAAAAACTGTTTTTT
TRBV5-1	-	TRBJ2-1	16	-	CASSSIPGLPTHEQFF	TGCGCCAGCAGCAGCATACCGGGACTCCCCACCCATGAGCAGTTCTTC
TRBV29-1	-	TRBJ2-3	16	-	CSVEDRLRLSTDTQYF	TGCAGCGTTGAAGATAGGTTGCGTCTTAGCACAGATACGCAGTATTTT
TRBV14	few	TRBJ2-1	18	TRBD2	CASSQDSASGRFYYEQFF	TGTGCCAGCAGCCAAGATTCGGCTAGCGGGAGATTCTACTATGAGCAGTTCTTC
TRBV30	-	TRBJ1-2	14	TRBD1	CAWSELRGGYGYTF	TGTGCCTGGAGTGAACTCAGGGGGGGCTATGGCTACACCTTC
TRBV24-1	-	TRBJ2-5	14	TRBD1	CATRDRGPQETQYF	TGTGCCACCAGGGACAGGGGCCCCCAAGAGACCCAGTACTTC
TRBV7-6	-	TRBJ2-7	15	-	CASSLVGSKTYEQYF	TGTGCCAGCAGCTTAGTGGGCAGCAAAACCTACGAGCAGTACTTC
TRBV20-1	-	TRBJ2-5	12	-	CSGRPDQETQYF	TGCAGTGGCAGACCAGATCAAGAGACCCAGTACTTC
TRBV7-2	once	TRBJ2-3	17	TRBD1	CASSLAFRGRGSDTQYF	TGTGCCAGCAGCTTAGCTTTTCGGGGCAGGGGGTCAGATACGCAGTATTTT
TRBV6-5	few	TRBJ1-5	15	TRBD1	CASSDRGVGNQPQHF	TGTGCCAGCAGCGACAGGGGGGTGGGCAATCAGCCCCAGCATTTT
TRBV28	few	TRBJ2-3	15	-	CASSPNGLATDTQYF	TGTGCCAGCAGCCCCAACGGATTGGCCACTGATACGCAGTATTTT
TRBV2	once	TRBJ1-1	13	TRBD1	CTSRGTGGTEAFF	TGTACCAGCAGGGGGACAGGGGGAACTGAAGCTTTCTTT
TRBV10-3	once	TRBJ1-1	12	-	CATGPENTEAFF	TGTGCCACCGGTCCGGAAAACACTGAAGCTTTCTTT
TRBV7-2	few	TRBJ2-7	14	-	CASSLGREYHEQYF	TGTGCCAGCAGCTTAGGCAGGGAGTACCACGAGCAGTACTTC
TRBV7-9	-	TRBJ2-4	19	TRBD1	CASSFVGQGKISAKNIQYF	TGTGCCAGCAGCTTCGTGGGACAGGGGAAGATTTCGGCCAAAAACATTCAGTACTTC
TRBV20-1	-	TRBJ2-7	16	TRBD2	CSARGRTSGFSYEQYF	TGCAGTGCTAGGGGCAGGACTAGCGGGTTTTCCTACGAGCAGTACTTC
TRBV3-1	-	TRBJ1-2	14	TRBD1	CASSYQGGNYGYTF	TGTGCCAGCAGCTACCAGGGGGGTAACTATGGCTACACCTTC
TRBV10-3	-	TRBJ1-1	12	-	CAISERGNEAFF	TGTGCCATCAGTGAGAGGGGGAATGAGGCTTTCTTT
TRBV7-3	-	TRBJ2-1	15	-	CASRWGLAEANEQFF	TGTGCCAGCAGGTGGGGGCTAGCGGAGGCTAATGAGCAGTTCTTC
TRBV6-5	-	TRBJ2-3	14	TRBD2	CASTRGGRPDTQYF	TGTGCCAGCACTCGGGGAGGGAGACCAGATACGCAGTATTTT
TRBV7-2	-	TRBJ1-5	14	TRBD1	CASSLQQGNQPQHF	TGTGCCAGCAGCTTACAACAGGGGAATCAGCCCCAGCATTTT
TRBV7-2	-	TRBJ2-7	15	-	CASSTATGFVYEQYF	TGTGCCAGCAGTACAGCGACAGGTTTCGTTTACGAGCAGTACTTC
TRBV7-8	-	TRBJ1-2	15	-	CASSLARVSNYGYTF	TGTGCCAGCAGCTTAGCCCGGGTTTCTAACTATGGCTACACCTTC